The clone carrying this T cell receptor (beta chain) was seen a few times. Antigen: not known. Caucasian individuals from Russia who were healthy and aged 6 to 90 acted as donors. The sample comes from a study of blood T cells in healthy people across ages. General study points: More naive CD4+ cells and higher diversity were found in long-lived than in aged donors.

Sample-barcoded 5' priming and a J-beta primer mix drove a second PCR of roughly 7 to 11 cycles. Each CDR3 protein is one row after TCRdb ran MiXCR on the 5' RACE reads. The table has over 1.5 million distinct CDR3 sequences, just under 50% seen once. V dropped 5 bases and J dropped 0 bases, with 13 bases sitting between them. The CDR3 is 15 residues long. In germline, CDR1 is PRHDT, CDR2 FYEKMQ (reference sequence). This chain uses TRBV13 with TRBJ2-5; TRBD1 or TRBD2 may be the D gene (5 bases each). Sequencing was performed on blood. This TCR came from a middle-aged woman in good health. The CDR3 bases are TGTGCCAGCAGCCGGGACCGCTCGTACCAAGAGACCCAGTACTTC. Amino acid sequence: CASSRDRSYQETQYF.